This T cell receptor (beta chain) was identified during a study of blood T cell repertoires in COVID-19. V shed 2 bases, J shed 4 bases, and the junction held 7 bases outside the gene matches. Germline CDR1 reads MNHEY; CDR2 reads SVGAGI. The CDR3 contains 16 residues. Libraries were prepared by immunoSEQ multiplex PCR; TCRdb keeps only in-frame clonotypes and omits some of them. This table has about 190,000 clones, around nine tenths appearing once. The TCR originated in a woman between 40 and 55 years old who had recovered from COVID-19. The sequenced sample was peripheral blood. The rearrangement uses TRBV6-5 and TRBJ2-2, with TRBD1 matching over 7 bases. The CDR3 DNA sequence: TGTGCCAGCAGTTACCCAGGGGGTGGCAGCACCGGGGAGCTGTTTTTT. This codes for CASSYPGGGSTGELFF.